The present TCR beta chain was sequenced within a study of T cells in women clearing cervical HPV infection. Study at large: Donors had HPV16-related CIN3 or worse; 2 had invasive cancer.

The trim removed 9 bases at V and 5 bases at J, leaving 5 bases unmatched. Germline CDR1 is KGHSH and CDR2 is LQKENI. The CDR3 has 14 residues. MY09/MY11 PCR detected cervical HPV DNA; dot-blot assigned genotypes. About this clone itself: The read falls 3 residues short of the CDR3 end, and the missing part is taken from the germline J gene.

The method was immunoSEQ multiplex PCR; TCRdb's version includes in-frame clones alone and lacks a portion of them. This table lists 40,000 to 60,000 clones. Sequencing was done on a sample of blood buffy coat. V gene TRBV18 combines with J gene TRBJ2-1, with 12 bases aligning to TRBD2. This sequence originates from a woman between 18 and 70 years old with a cervical HPV16 infection that either progressed to CIN3+ or cleared (not recorded which). CDR3 DNA (partial): TGTGCCAGTCGCCGACTAGCGGGGGACAATGAG. Translated: CASRRLAGDNE. The entire CDR3 reads CASRRLAGDNEQFF.